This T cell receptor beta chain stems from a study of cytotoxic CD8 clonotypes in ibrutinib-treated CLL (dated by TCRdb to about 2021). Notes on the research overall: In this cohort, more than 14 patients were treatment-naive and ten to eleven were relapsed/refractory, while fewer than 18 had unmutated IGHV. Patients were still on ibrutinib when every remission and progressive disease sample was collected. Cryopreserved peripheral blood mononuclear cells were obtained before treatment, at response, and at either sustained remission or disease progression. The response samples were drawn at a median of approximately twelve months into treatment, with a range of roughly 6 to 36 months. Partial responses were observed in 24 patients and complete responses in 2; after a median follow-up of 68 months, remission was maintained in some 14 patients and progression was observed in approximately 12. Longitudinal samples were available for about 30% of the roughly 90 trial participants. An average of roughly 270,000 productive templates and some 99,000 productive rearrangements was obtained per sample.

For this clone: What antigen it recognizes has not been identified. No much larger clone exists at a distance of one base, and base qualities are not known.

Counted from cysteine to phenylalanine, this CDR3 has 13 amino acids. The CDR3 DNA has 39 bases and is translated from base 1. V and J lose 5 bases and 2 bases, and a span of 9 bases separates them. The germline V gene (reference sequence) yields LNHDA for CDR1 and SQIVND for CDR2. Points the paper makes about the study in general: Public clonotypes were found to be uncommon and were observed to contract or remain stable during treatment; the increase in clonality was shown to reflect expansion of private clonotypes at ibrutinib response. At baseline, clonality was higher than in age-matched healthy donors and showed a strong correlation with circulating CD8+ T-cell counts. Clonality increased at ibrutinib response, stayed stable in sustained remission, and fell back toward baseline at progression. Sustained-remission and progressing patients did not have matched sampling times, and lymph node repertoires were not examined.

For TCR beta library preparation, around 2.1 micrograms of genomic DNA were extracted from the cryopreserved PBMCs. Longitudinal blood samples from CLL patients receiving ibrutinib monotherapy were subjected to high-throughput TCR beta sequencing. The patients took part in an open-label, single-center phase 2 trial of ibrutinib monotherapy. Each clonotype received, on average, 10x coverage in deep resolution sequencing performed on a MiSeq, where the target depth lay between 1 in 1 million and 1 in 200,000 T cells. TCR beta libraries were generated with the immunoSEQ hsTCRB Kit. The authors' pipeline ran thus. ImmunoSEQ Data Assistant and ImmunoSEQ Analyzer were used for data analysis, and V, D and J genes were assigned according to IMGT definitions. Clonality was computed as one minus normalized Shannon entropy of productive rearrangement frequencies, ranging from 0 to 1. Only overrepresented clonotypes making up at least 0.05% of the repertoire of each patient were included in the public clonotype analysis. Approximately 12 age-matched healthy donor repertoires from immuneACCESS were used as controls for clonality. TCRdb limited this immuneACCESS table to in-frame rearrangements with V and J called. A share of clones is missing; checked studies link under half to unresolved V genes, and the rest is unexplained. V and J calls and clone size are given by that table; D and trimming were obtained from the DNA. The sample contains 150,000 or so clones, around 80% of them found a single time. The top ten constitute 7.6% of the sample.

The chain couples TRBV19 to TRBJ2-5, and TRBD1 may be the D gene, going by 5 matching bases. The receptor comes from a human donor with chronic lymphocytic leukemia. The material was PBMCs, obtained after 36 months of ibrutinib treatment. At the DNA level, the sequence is TGTGCCAGTAGTCAGGGTCCTCAAGAGACCCAGTACTTC. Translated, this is CASSQGPQETQYF.